The rows below give T cell receptor beta chains drawn from one sample of a study of T-cell reconstitution after alpha-beta-depleted transplantation in children. TCRdb re-called the PCR reads through MiXCR, storing one row per CDR3 protein. The sample records approximately 590,000 distinct CDR3 sequences, about 10% being singletons. The material sequenced was PBMCs from the stem cell graft donor, taken from the stem cell graft. The receptors here all came from a human donor who donated a stem cell graft to a child with acute myeloid leukemia. The CDR3 runs from the conserved cysteine through the conserved F or W. Fields, in order: J gene, V gene, clone size, D gene, CDR3 DNA, CDR3 protein. The D gene is left open where the match is weak. Only part of the rows carry a size: once, few, many, or a class if the clone is expanded.

j_gene: TRBJ2-2
v_gene: TRBV5-1
abundance: few
d_gene: NA
CDR3nt: TGCGCCAGCAGCTCCGCCAGCGGGTGGGACACCGGGGAGCTGTTTTTT
CDR3aa: CASSSASGWDTGELFF

j_gene: TRBJ1-1
v_gene: TRBV30
abundance: few
d_gene: NA
CDR3nt: TGTGCCTGGAGTCGAGAGGGGCCTGAAGCTTTCTTT
CDR3aa: CAWSREGPEAFF

j_gene: TRBJ2-7
v_gene: TRBV12-3/TRBV12-4
abundance: few
d_gene: NA
CDR3nt: TGTGCCAGCTTCGGTCGGAGGGAAAGGGGTACCTACGAGCAGTACTTC
CDR3aa: CASFGRRERGTYEQYF

j_gene: TRBJ2-2
v_gene: TRBV12-3/TRBV12-4
abundance: few
d_gene: NA
CDR3nt: TGTGCCAGCAGACCTACAAGAGCCCTTACCGGGGAGCTGTTTTTT
CDR3aa: CASRPTRALTGELFF

j_gene: TRBJ2-3
v_gene: TRBV28
abundance: NA
d_gene: NA
CDR3nt: TGTGCCAGCAACTTACCAGGGGGCACAGATACGCAGTATTTT
CDR3aa: CASNLPGGTDTQYF

j_gene: TRBJ1-2
v_gene: TRBV20-1
abundance: few
d_gene: NA
CDR3nt: TGCAGTGCTAGAGATGGTCCAGGGGAGGGCTACACCTTC
CDR3aa: CSARDGPGEGYTF

j_gene: TRBJ2-1
v_gene: TRBV27
abundance: few
d_gene: TRBD2
CDR3nt: TGTGCCAGCAGTAAGGGGACTAGCGGCTACAATGAGCAGTTCTTC
CDR3aa: CASSKGTSGYNEQFF

j_gene: TRBJ2-7
v_gene: TRBV24-1
abundance: many
d_gene: NA
CDR3nt: TGTGCCACCAGTGATAGGGTAGCGCCGTCCTACGAGCAGTACTTC
CDR3aa: CATSDRVAPSYEQYF

j_gene: TRBJ2-7
v_gene: TRBV20-1
abundance: many
d_gene: TRBD2
CDR3nt: TGCAGTGCTAGAGATAGCGGGACCAACTCCTACGAGCAGTACTTC
CDR3aa: CSARDSGTNSYEQYF

j_gene: TRBJ2-1
v_gene: TRBV5-6
abundance: NA
d_gene: NA
CDR3nt: TGTGCCAGCAGCCACTCGCCGGGGGGCCGCTTAGCCCCAATCAATGAGCAGTTCTTC
CDR3aa: CASSHSPGGRLAPINEQFF

j_gene: TRBJ2-7
v_gene: TRBV20-1
abundance: once
d_gene: NA
CDR3nt: TGCAGTGCTGGGAGTCTGTCCCCCCCGGGGGAGCAGTACTTC
CDR3aa: CSAGSLSPPGEQYF

j_gene: TRBJ2-7
v_gene: TRBV20-1
abundance: many
d_gene: NA
CDR3nt: TGCAGTGCTAGTGATATTCTAGTTGACTCCTACGAGCAGTACTTC
CDR3aa: CSASDILVDSYEQYF

j_gene: TRBJ2-1
v_gene: TRBV29-1
abundance: few
d_gene: TRBD2
CDR3nt: TGCAGCGTTGAAGGGACTAGCGGGCTCCAGGGTGAGCAGTTCTTC
CDR3aa: CSVEGTSGLQGEQFF

j_gene: TRBJ1-5
v_gene: TRBV6-1
abundance: NA
d_gene: NA
CDR3nt: TGTGCCAGCAGTGCTGCAGGGACTAGCAATCAGCCCCAGCATTTT
CDR3aa: CASSAAGTSNQPQHF

j_gene: TRBJ1-2
v_gene: TRBV12-3/TRBV12-4
abundance: many
d_gene: TRBD1
CDR3nt: TGTGCCAGCAGAACGGACAGGGGTCTCTTCTTGGGCTACACCTTC
CDR3aa: CASRTDRGLFLGYTF

j_gene: TRBJ2-3
v_gene: TRBV7-2
abundance: NA
d_gene: NA
CDR3nt: TGTGCCAGCAGCTGGGGGGGCAGGCCTAGCACAGATACGCAGTATTTT
CDR3aa: CASSWGGRPSTDTQYF

j_gene: TRBJ2-1
v_gene: TRBV20-1
abundance: few
d_gene: TRBD2
CDR3nt: TGCAGTGCGGTGACTAGCGGTCGCTACAATGAGCAGTTCTTC
CDR3aa: CSAVTSGRYNEQFF

j_gene: TRBJ2-5
v_gene: TRBV7-2
abundance: few
d_gene: NA
CDR3nt: TGTGCCAGCAGCCCTGGACGAATGCGAGAGACCCAGTACTTC
CDR3aa: CASSPGRMRETQYF

j_gene: TRBJ2-2
v_gene: TRBV7-2
abundance: NA
d_gene: TRBD2
CDR3nt: TGTGCCAGCAGCGTCCCGGGACTAGGGGAGAACACCTGGGAGCTGTTTTTT
CDR3aa: CASSVPGLGENTWELFF

j_gene: TRBJ2-1
v_gene: TRBV28
abundance: NA
d_gene: TRBD2
CDR3nt: TGTGCCAGCAGATCTCAGTTGAGCGGGGGTGAGCAGTTCTTC
CDR3aa: CASRSQLSGGEQFF

j_gene: TRBJ2-3
v_gene: TRBV28
abundance: many
d_gene: TRBD2
CDR3nt: TGTGCCAGCAGTAAGGGACGGGGTAGCGGGGTTCCCGATACGCAGTATTTT
CDR3aa: CASSKGRGSGVPDTQYF

j_gene: TRBJ2-1
v_gene: TRBV7-3
abundance: many
d_gene: NA
CDR3nt: TGTGCCAGCAGCTTAATAGCGGCAGGGGAGCAGTTCTTC
CDR3aa: CASSLIAAGEQFF

j_gene: TRBJ2-7
v_gene: TRBV5-6
abundance: many
d_gene: TRBD1
CDR3nt: TGTGCCAGCAGCTTGCCAGGGACAGGGGTCTACGAGCAGTACTTC
CDR3aa: CASSLPGTGVYEQYF

j_gene: TRBJ1-2
v_gene: TRBV6-5
abundance: NA
d_gene: NA
CDR3nt: TGTGCCAGCAGTTACTCAGGGGCTGGGTATGGCTACACCTTC
CDR3aa: CASSYSGAGYGYTF

j_gene: TRBJ2-6
v_gene: TRBV4-2
abundance: few
d_gene: NA
CDR3nt: TGTGCCAGCAGCCAACAGACAGCCGGGGCCAACGTCCTGACTTTC
CDR3aa: CASSQQTAGANVLTF

j_gene: TRBJ1-1
v_gene: TRBV6-1
abundance: few
d_gene: TRBD1
CDR3nt: TGTGCCAGCAGACCCGGGACAGGGGGCGAAGCTTTCTTT
CDR3aa: CASRPGTGGEAFF

j_gene: TRBJ2-3
v_gene: TRBV7-2
abundance: many
d_gene: TRBD2
CDR3nt: TGTGCCAGCAGCCCTATGACTAGCGCAGATACGCAGTATTTT
CDR3aa: CASSPMTSADTQYF

j_gene: TRBJ2-3
v_gene: TRBV18
abundance: NA
d_gene: NA
CDR3nt: TGTGCCAGCTCACCTTCGTTAACAGATACGCAGTATTTT
CDR3aa: CASSPSLTDTQYF

j_gene: TRBJ2-7
v_gene: TRBV29-1
abundance: few
d_gene: TRBD1
CDR3nt: TGCAGCGCCCGCCCGGGACAGTTGAACGAGCAGTACTTC
CDR3aa: CSARPGQLNEQYF

j_gene: TRBJ1-1
v_gene: TRBV6-5
abundance: NA
d_gene: NA
CDR3nt: TGTGCCAGCAGCAGGGGAGATGACACTGAAGCTTTCTTT
CDR3aa: CASSRGDDTEAFF

j_gene: TRBJ2-1
v_gene: TRBV7-2
abundance: many
d_gene: NA
CDR3nt: TGTGCCAGCAGCTTTGGGGGACCTGAGCAGTTCTTC
CDR3aa: CASSFGGPEQFF

j_gene: TRBJ2-1
v_gene: TRBV12-3/TRBV12-4
abundance: few
d_gene: NA
CDR3nt: TGTGCCAGCATCCTGACAGGTTACAATGAGCAGTTCTTC
CDR3aa: CASILTGYNEQFF

j_gene: TRBJ2-1
v_gene: TRBV5-5
abundance: few
d_gene: TRBD1
CDR3nt: TGTGCCAGCAGCTTGCTAAGGGTACAGGGGGAGCAGTTCTTC
CDR3aa: CASSLLRVQGEQFF

j_gene: TRBJ2-2
v_gene: TRBV7-2
abundance: many
d_gene: TRBD2
CDR3nt: TGTGCCAGCAGCTGGCCCGTGGCGGGAGTAAACACCGGGGAGCTGTTTTTT
CDR3aa: CASSWPVAGVNTGELFF

j_gene: TRBJ2-2
v_gene: TRBV20-1
abundance: few
d_gene: NA
CDR3nt: TGCAGTGCTATCAGTCCTCAGAGGGCCGGGGAGCTGTTTTTT
CDR3aa: CSAISPQRAGELFF

j_gene: TRBJ2-2
v_gene: TRBV6-5
abundance: many
d_gene: TRBD2
CDR3nt: TGTGCCAGCAGACCCGGGACTAGCGTCACCGGGGAGCTGTTTTTT
CDR3aa: CASRPGTSVTGELFF

j_gene: TRBJ1-1
v_gene: TRBV29-1
abundance: few
d_gene: NA
CDR3nt: TGCAGCGTTGCTAGGGGCCGGAACACTGAAGCTTTCTTT
CDR3aa: CSVARGRNTEAFF

j_gene: TRBJ2-7
v_gene: TRBV6-1
abundance: few
d_gene: NA
CDR3nt: TGTGCCAGCACCGAAGGACCGCTGAATATCTACGAGCAGTACTTC
CDR3aa: CASTEGPLNIYEQYF

j_gene: TRBJ1-1
v_gene: TRBV7-2
abundance: many
d_gene: NA
CDR3nt: TGTGCCAGCAGCAGGGACACCTTGAACACTGAAGCTTTCTTT
CDR3aa: CASSRDTLNTEAFF

j_gene: TRBJ2-3
v_gene: TRBV30
abundance: NA
d_gene: NA
CDR3nt: TGTGCCTGGAGTGGGGACAACACAGATACGCAGTATTTT
CDR3aa: CAWSGDNTDTQYF

j_gene: TRBJ2-3
v_gene: TRBV28
abundance: NA
d_gene: TRBD2
CDR3nt: TGTGCCAGCACCCCTGCGGGACTAGCGGGAGCCACAGATACGCAGTATTTT
CDR3aa: CASTPAGLAGATDTQYF

j_gene: TRBJ2-5
v_gene: TRBV28
abundance: NA
d_gene: TRBD2
CDR3nt: TGTGCCAGCAGTCCCGCGTATAGCGGGAAGGGAGAGACCCAGTACTTC
CDR3aa: CASSPAYSGKGETQYF

j_gene: TRBJ1-2
v_gene: TRBV12-3/TRBV12-4
abundance: NA
d_gene: NA
CDR3nt: TGTGCCAGCAGTTTCGGAAGGGGGGCGAGCTATGGCTACACCTTC
CDR3aa: CASSFGRGASYGYTF

j_gene: TRBJ2-2
v_gene: TRBV6-2/TRBV6-3
abundance: few
d_gene: NA
CDR3nt: TGTGCCAGCAGACTCTTCACTAGTGCCGGGGAGCTGTTTTTT
CDR3aa: CASRLFTSAGELFF

j_gene: TRBJ2-1
v_gene: TRBV10-3
abundance: NA
d_gene: NA
CDR3nt: TGTGCCATCAGTGAGTCCGCTACAGGGCTAGTGGTGAGTGAGCAGTTCTTC
CDR3aa: CAISESATGLVVSEQFF

j_gene: TRBJ2-7
v_gene: TRBV5-1
abundance: few
d_gene: NA
CDR3nt: TGCGCCAGCAGCGATGGCGGACTGACGGGCGAGCAGTACTTC
CDR3aa: CASSDGGLTGEQYF

j_gene: TRBJ2-1
v_gene: TRBV5-1
abundance: many
d_gene: TRBD2
CDR3nt: TGCGCCAGCAGCTTGCTACTAGCGGGAGACAATGAGCAGTTCTTC
CDR3aa: CASSLLLAGDNEQFF

j_gene: TRBJ2-1
v_gene: TRBV20-1
abundance: few
d_gene: NA
CDR3nt: TGCAGTGCTAGAGATATAGACAGAATCTACAATGAGCAGTTCTTC
CDR3aa: CSARDIDRIYNEQFF

j_gene: TRBJ2-3
v_gene: TRBV30
abundance: NA
d_gene: TRBD2
CDR3nt: TGTGCCTGGAGTGTATCCCCCCTAGCGGGAGTAACAGATACGCAGTATTTT
CDR3aa: CAWSVSPLAGVTDTQYF

j_gene: TRBJ2-7
v_gene: TRBV29-1
abundance: many
d_gene: TRBD2
CDR3nt: TGCAGCGTCGAAAAGGGACTAGCGGGAGGCTACGAGCAGTACTTC
CDR3aa: CSVEKGLAGGYEQYF

j_gene: TRBJ2-2
v_gene: TRBV15
abundance: NA
d_gene: TRBD2
CDR3nt: TGTGCCACCAGCGTCGGGGGGAGCACCGGGGAGCTGTTTTTT
CDR3aa: CATSVGGSTGELFF